These 21 T cell receptor beta chains originate from one sample sequenced in a study of response to subunit inactivated influenza vaccine. TCRdb reanalysed the RT-PCR reads using MiXCR and keeps one entry per CDR3 protein. The sample includes around 530,000 distinct CDR3 sequences, 12% of them seen just once. The sample consisted of PBMCs from blood, taken on the day of vaccination. These receptors all come from a man aged 45-65 years who received an inactivated influenza vaccine.

This clonotype was detected only a few times. The rearrangement links TRBV7-2 to TRBJ1-6, with TRBD1 as a possible D gene (5 bases). The germline V gene has CDR1 SGHTA and CDR2 FQGNSA. Trimming shortened V by 1 base and J by 10 bases, and 17 bases separated the two germline ends. This CDR3 contains 16 residues. The CDR3 here is CASSLVWRGEDSPLHF. DNA of the CDR3: TGTGCCAGCAGCTTAGTTTGGAGGGGAGAGGACTCACCCCTCCACTTT.

This clonotype has just a few counts. The CDR3 reads CASSEEIYEQYF. DNA of the CDR3: TGTGCCAGCAGTGAAGAGATTTACGAGCAGTACTTC. The chain combines TRBV2 with TRBJ2-7; D gene ambiguous. Trimming took off 1 base at V and 4 bases at J, with 5 bases between the two ends. Per the germline V gene, CDR1 is SNHLY and CDR2 is FYNNEI. This CDR3 has 12 residues.

In regard to this clonotype: No conserved phenylalanine or tryptophan is present at the end of the CDR3, so a read error is the likely explanation. The V and J genes are TRBV3-1 and TRBJ2-3; unclear D gene. V lost 2 bases and J 4 bases, leaving 10 bases between the germline ends. This CDR3 is built from 14 residues. Germline V gives CDR1 LGHDT, CDR2 YNNKEL (reference sequence). CDR3 bases: TGTGCCAGCAGCCAATTTTACCCGCCAGATACGCAGTATTCT. This sequence encodes CASSQFYPPDTQYS.

Ten or more counts support this clonotype. The rearrangement links TRBV6-2 or TRBV6-3 to TRBJ2-1; 12 nucleotides line up with TRBD2. With 2 bases clipped from V and 8 bases from J, the junction kept 7 bases outside the gene matches. CDR1 is MNHEY and CDR2 is SVGEGT in the germline V gene. The CDR3 is made up of 16 amino acids. The chain's CDR3 is CASSYLTSGRKDEQFF. The CDR3 DNA reads as TGTGCCAGCAGTTACCTCACTAGCGGGAGGAAAGATGAGCAGTTCTTC.

This clonotype turned up a few times. The V call is TRBV12-3 or TRBV12-4, the J call TRBJ2-7; 10 bases line up with TRBD1. The ends lost 5 bases at V and 2 bases at J; junction bases unmatched: 6. The CDR3 covers 15 residues. CDR3 region: CASSTRDRGTYEQYF. In DNA form, the CDR3 reads TGTGCCAGCAGTACCCGGGACAGGGGAACCTACGAGCAGTACTTC.

This clonotype was detected ten times or more. The CDR3 DNA sequence: TGTGCCAGCAGAACAGGAGTACAGGCGGATACGCAGTATTTT. This codes for CASRTGVQADTQYF. The rearrangement links TRBV7-2 to TRBJ2-3; perhaps TRBD1 as D (5 bases). Germline lookup yields CDR1 SGHTA and CDR2 FQGNSA. The CDR3 has 14 residues. With 6 bases removed from V and 6 bases from J, the gap between germline ends came to 16 bases.

This clonotype has ten or more counts. The chain recombines TRBV5-6 with TRBJ2-3, with 12 bases matching TRBD2. The CDR3 sequence is 17 residues long. J was trimmed by 5 bases and V by 0 bases; bases with no gene match: 7. Germline loops: CDR1 SGHDT, CDR2 YYEEEE. The CDR3 DNA reads TGTGCCAGCAGCTTGGGTCTAGCGGGGGGGCTTGGAGATACGCAGTATTTT. It codes for CASSLGLAGGLGDTQYF.

This clonotype turned up a few times. The genes are TRBV7-7 and TRBJ2-1, with 12 bases lining up with TRBD2. There are 15 residues in the CDR3. Germline V gene lookup returns CDR1 SSHAT and CDR2 FNYEAQ (reference sequence). V dropped 5 bases and J dropped 6; count of bases not matched to a gene: 5. The CDR3 nucleotides are TGTGCCAGCAGCCCGAGACTAGCGGGAGCCAATGAGCAGTTCTTC. As protein: CASSPRLAGANEQFF.

There are many counts of this clonotype. The gene calls are TRBV2 and TRBJ2-5; D may be TRBD1 (5 bases). There are 15 residues in the CDR3. The V end lost 1 base, the J end lost 4 bases, and 13 bases lay between the germline ends. The germline V gene has CDR1 SNHLY and CDR2 FYNNEI. The CDR3 loop reads CASSEDPGRGETQYF. The DNA for the CDR3 is TGTGCCAGCAGTGAAGACCCCGGTAGGGGAGAGACCCAGTACTTC.

The J gene is TRBJ2-1, the V gene TRBV24-1; D unresolved. The germline V and J ends were trimmed by 0 bases and 9 bases, with 5 bases remaining between them. Germline V lookup: CDR1 KGHDR, CDR2 SFDVKD. The CDR3 totals 12 residues. The CDR3 DNA follows: TGTGCCACCAGTGATTTGACACCTGAGCAGTTCTTC. This sequence encodes CATSDLTPEQFF.

The chain has TRBV7-2 and TRBJ2-4; D uncertain. The CDR3 runs 16 residues. The germline V and J ends were trimmed by 2 bases and 0 bases, with 11 bases remaining between them. Looked up from germline, CDR1 is SGHTA and CDR2 is FQGNSA. Written as DNA, the CDR3 is TGTGCCAGCAGCTTACCTGGATCGCAAGCCAAAAACATTCAGTACTTC. Amino acid sequence: CASSLPGSQAKNIQYF.

This clonotype was seen more than once but under ten times. V is TRBV29-1 and J is TRBJ2-7; a possible D gene is TRBD1 (6 bases). The CDR3 spans 14 residues. Trimming took off 3 bases at V and 0 bases at J, with 12 bases between the two ends. Germline loops: CDR1 SQVTM, CDR2 ANQGSEA. CDR3 sequence: CSVESRGSSYEQYF. CDR3 nucleotide sequence: TGCAGCGTTGAGTCCAGGGGATCCTCCTACGAGCAGTACTTC.

In its sample, this clonotype was seen a few times. The V gene is TRBV6-2 or TRBV6-3, the J gene TRBJ2-1, with D uncertain. The V gene lost 7 bases and the J gene lost 0 bases, with 10 bases spanning the gap. Per the germline V gene, CDR1 is MNHEY and CDR2 is SVGEGT. The CDR3 runs 14 residues. CDR3 coding DNA: TGTGCCAGCAACAATTTCGGCTCCTACAATGAGCAGTTCTTC. It specifies CASNNFGSYNEQFF.

This rearrangement joins TRBV4-2 to TRBJ2-7; 7 nucleotides line up with TRBD2. The CDR3 is made up of 14 amino acids. Germline lookup yields CDR1 LGHNA and CDR2 YNFKEQ. V lost 1 base, J lost 6 bases, and 6 bases stayed unmatched. The CDR3 DNA follows: TGTGCCAGCAGCCAAGTGTCCCGCGGGGGCGAGCAGTACTTC. Translated: CASSQVSRGGEQYF.

V gene TRBV7-2 combines with J gene TRBJ2-1; D is ambiguous. CDR1 is SGHTA, CDR2 FQGNSA, per germline. This CDR3 contains 17 residues. V gave up 2 bases and J gave up 0 bases, with 14 bases separating them. In DNA form, the CDR3 reads TGTGCCAGCAGCTTACAGTACCGGGCCAGCTCCTACAATGAGCAGTTCTTC. Protein product: CASSLQYRASSYNEQFF.

The rearrangement joins TRBV27 to TRBJ2-1; a possible D gene is TRBD1 (6 bases). The V gene's germline CDR1 is MNHEY and CDR2 SMNVEV (reference sequence). The CDR3 length is 19 residues. The germline V and J ends were trimmed by 4 bases and 8 bases, with 30 bases remaining between them. The CDR3 DNA is TGTGCCAGCAGTTATTATCCCCCGGACAGAGCCCCACCCGGGGATGAGCAGTTCTTC. It encodes CASSYYPPDRAPPGDEQFF.

The chain couples TRBV12-3 or TRBV12-4 to TRBJ2-4; D remains ambiguous. Deletions cut 6 bases from V and 0 bases from J, with 6 bases between. This CDR3 is built from 13 residues. Here the CDR3 DNA reads TGTGCCAGCAGCCGGACAGCCAAAAACATTCAGTACTTC. Translated: CASSRTAKNIQYF.

This clonotype was seen repeatedly, ten times or more. The CDR3 loop is CASSPDRGYYNEQFF. CDR3 bases: TGTGCCAGCAGCCCGGACAGGGGTTACTACAATGAGCAGTTCTTC. The chain links TRBV7-8 to TRBJ2-1, with 9 bases identical to TRBD1. The CDR3 consists of 15 residues. The trim removed 5 bases at V and 3 bases at J, leaving 5 bases unmatched. CDR1 is SGHVS, CDR2 FQNEAQ, per germline.

V and J are TRBV27 and TRBJ2-1; tentatively, D is TRBD2 (6 bases). This CDR3 has 17 amino acids. V lost 8 bases, J lost 0 bases, and 20 bases lay in between. Germline values: CDR1 MNHEY, CDR2 SMNVEV (reference sequence). The CDR3 is CASSIEAAGSSYNEQFF. CDR3 nucleotides: TGTGCCAGCTCGATTGAGGCGGCGGGGAGCTCCTACAATGAGCAGTTCTTC.

In this sample, this clonotype turned up many times. The genes are TRBV5-1 and TRBJ1-5; TRBD1 is a possible D gene (6 bases). The V end lost 4 bases, the J end lost 0 bases, and 8 bases lay between the germline ends. Germline V gene lookup returns CDR1 SGHRS and CDR2 YFSETQ. The CDR3 has 14 amino acids. Written as DNA, the CDR3 is TGCGCCAGCAGCCCGGACAGTAGCAATCAGCCCCAGCATTTT. Protein: CASSPDSSNQPQHF.

This chain uses TRBV28 with TRBJ2-1; 7 nucleotides line up with TRBD1. The V and J ends lost 2 bases and 2 bases, in that order; junction bases with no gene match: 3. Germline V gene data show CDR1 as MDHEN and CDR2 as SYDVKM. The CDR3 contains 15 residues. The CDR3 loop is CASSLRGRPYNEQFF. CDR3 bases: TGTGCCAGCAGTTTAAGGGGGCGTCCCTACAATGAGCAGTTCTTC. The entire variable domain, with the rest obtained from reference TRBV28 and TRBJ2-1, is as follows: DVKVTQSSRYLVKRTGEKVFLECVQDMDHENMFWYRQDPGLGLRLIYFSYDVKMKEKGDIPEGYSVSREKKERFSLILESASTNQTSMYLCASSLRGRPYNEQFFGPGTRLTVL.